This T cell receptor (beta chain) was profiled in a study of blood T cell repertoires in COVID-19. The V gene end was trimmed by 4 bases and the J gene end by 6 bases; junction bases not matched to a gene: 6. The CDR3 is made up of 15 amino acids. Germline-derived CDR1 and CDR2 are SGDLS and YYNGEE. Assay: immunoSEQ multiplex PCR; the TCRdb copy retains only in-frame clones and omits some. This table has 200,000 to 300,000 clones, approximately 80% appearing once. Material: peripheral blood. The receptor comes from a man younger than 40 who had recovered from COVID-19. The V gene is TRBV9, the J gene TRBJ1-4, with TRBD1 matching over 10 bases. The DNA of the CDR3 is TGTGCCAGCAGCCCGATCGGGACAGGGGATGAAAAACTGTTTTTT. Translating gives CASSPIGTGDEKLFF.